This T cell receptor beta chain comes out of a study of T cell repertoires in ileal Crohn's disease. Study-level information: All patients had surgery for stricturing (approximately 60%) or penetrating (around 39%) disease. At postoperative colonoscopy, neoterminal ileum biopsies were taken as M6. Study-wide findings and caveats: Active smokers at surgery had more clonal expansions than non-smokers.

Method: immunoSEQ multiplex PCR; TCRdb's copy keeps in-frame clones and lacks some. The sample consists of some 60,000 clones, approximately 88% of them appearing once. This CDR3 is 16 amino acids long. CDR1 and CDR2 (germline): LGHNA, YNFKEQ. V lost 1 base and J lost 9; bases outside the gene matches: 6. Comments on this clone: Its cognate antigen is unknown.

Time point indicated: neoterminal ileum biopsy at postoperative endoscopy, about 6 months after surgery. Adults with ileal or ileocolonic Crohn's disease and an indication for resection were eligible. The rearrangement links TRBV4-2 to TRBJ2-1; 13 positions agree with TRBD2. The receptor comes from an adult with Crohn's disease. Material: ileal tissue. DNA of the CDR3: TGTGCCAGCAGCCAAGTTACTAGCGGGAGGGGTAGTGAGCAGTTCTTC. This encodes CASSQVTSGRGSEQFF.